This T cell receptor (beta chain) was retrieved from a study of blood T cell repertoires in COVID-19. Study overall: COVID-19 samples, acute and convalescent, were from the United States, Italy and Spain. Sample material is recorded as cDNA or gDNA derived from T cells, B-cell-depleted T cells, or PBMCs.

Trimming pared 5 bases from V and 6 bases from J, leaving 32 bases between. There are 19 residues in the CDR3. Germline V gene lookup returns CDR1 MNHEY and CDR2 SVGEGT. Original handling: Estimation of nucleated cell counts was performed using reference gene primer amplification. Using immunoSEQ multiplex PCR, the repertoire was profiled, and TCRdb retains in-frame clones only, with some absent. V, J and clone size are taken as reported in that table, and D and trimming were inferred from the DNA itself. The top ten hold 10% to 15% of the sample, which has about 33,000 clones, approximately 91% seen once.

The specimen sequenced was peripheral blood. The chain carries TRBV6-2 or TRBV6-3 and TRBJ2-7, with a possible D match to TRBD2 (5 bases). The clonotype comes from a human donor in a cohort sampled during active COVID-19. The CDR3 DNA reads as TGTGCCAGCAGTCCCCGAGGGCTAGCACGAGGAAAGAGGTCGGGCGAGCAGTACTTC. It is translated as CASSPRGLARGKRSGEQYF.